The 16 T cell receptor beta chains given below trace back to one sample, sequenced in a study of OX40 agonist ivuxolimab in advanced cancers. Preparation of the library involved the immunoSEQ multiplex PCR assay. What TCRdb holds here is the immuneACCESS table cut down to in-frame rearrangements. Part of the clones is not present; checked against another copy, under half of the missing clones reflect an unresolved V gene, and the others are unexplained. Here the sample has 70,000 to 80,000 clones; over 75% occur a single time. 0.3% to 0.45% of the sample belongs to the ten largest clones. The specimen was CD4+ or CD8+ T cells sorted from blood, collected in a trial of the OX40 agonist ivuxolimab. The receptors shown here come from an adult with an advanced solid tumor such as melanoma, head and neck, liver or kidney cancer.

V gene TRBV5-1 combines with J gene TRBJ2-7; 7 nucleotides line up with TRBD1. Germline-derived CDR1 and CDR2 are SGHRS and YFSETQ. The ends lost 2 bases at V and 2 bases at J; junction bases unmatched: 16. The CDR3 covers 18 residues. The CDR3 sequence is CASSLTSNRGSWAYEQYF. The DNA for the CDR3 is TGCGCCAGCAGCTTAACATCCAACAGGGGAAGTTGGGCCTACGAGCAGTACTTC.

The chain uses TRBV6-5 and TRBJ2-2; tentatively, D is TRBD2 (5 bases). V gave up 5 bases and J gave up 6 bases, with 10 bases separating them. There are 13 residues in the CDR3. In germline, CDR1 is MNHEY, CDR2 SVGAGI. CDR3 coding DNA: TGTGCCAGCAGTCCGGGGTCTGCCGGGGAGCTGTTTTTT. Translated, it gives CASSPGSAGELFF.

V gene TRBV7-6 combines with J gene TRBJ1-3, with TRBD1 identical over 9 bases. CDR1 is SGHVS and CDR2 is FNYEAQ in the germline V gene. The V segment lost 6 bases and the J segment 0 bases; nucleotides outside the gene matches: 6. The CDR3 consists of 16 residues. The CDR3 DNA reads TGTGCCAGCAGGCAAAGGACAGGGGACTCTGGAAACACCATATATTTT. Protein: CASRQRTGDSGNTIYF.

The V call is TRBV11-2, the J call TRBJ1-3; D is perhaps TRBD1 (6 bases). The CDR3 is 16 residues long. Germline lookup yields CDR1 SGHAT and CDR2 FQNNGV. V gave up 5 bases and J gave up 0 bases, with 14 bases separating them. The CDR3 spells CASSAMGASSGNTIYF. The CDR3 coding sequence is TGTGCCAGCAGCGCCATGGGGGCGAGCTCTGGAAACACCATATATTTT.

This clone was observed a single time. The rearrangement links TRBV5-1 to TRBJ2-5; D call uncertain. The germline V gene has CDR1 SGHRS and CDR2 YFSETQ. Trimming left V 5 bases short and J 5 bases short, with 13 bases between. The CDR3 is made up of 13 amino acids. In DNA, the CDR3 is TGCGCCAGCAGGGGCCTCGACGGGGAGACCCAGTACTTC. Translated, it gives CASRGLDGETQYF.

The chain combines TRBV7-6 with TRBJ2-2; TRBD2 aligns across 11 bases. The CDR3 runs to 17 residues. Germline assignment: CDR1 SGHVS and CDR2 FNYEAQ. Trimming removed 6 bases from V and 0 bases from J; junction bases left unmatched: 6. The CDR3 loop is CASRGGLAETNTGELFF. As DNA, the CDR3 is TGTGCCAGCAGGGGGGGACTAGCGGAGACGAACACCGGGGAGCTGTTTTTT.

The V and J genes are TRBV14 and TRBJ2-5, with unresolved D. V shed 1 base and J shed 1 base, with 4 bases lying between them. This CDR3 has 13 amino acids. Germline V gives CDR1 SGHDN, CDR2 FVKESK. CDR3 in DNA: TGTGCCAGCAGCCAAGTGGCCCAAGAGACCCAGTACTTC. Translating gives CASSQVAQETQYF.

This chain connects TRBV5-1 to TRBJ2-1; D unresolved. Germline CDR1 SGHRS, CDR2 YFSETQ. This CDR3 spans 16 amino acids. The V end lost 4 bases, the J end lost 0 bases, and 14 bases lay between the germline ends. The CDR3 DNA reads TGCGCCAGCAGCCTTCCCCCTCCCAGCTCCTACAATGAGCAGTTCTTC. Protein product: CASSLPPPSSYNEQFF.

CDR3 bases: TGTGCCAGCAGCTCTCTGGGACAGGGTAGGCGAACCGGGGAGCTGTTTTTT. Protein sequence: CASSSLGQGRRTGELFF. V and J are TRBV5-4 and TRBJ2-2; the match to TRBD1 covers 9 bases. This CDR3 is 17 amino acids long. Per germline, CDR1 SGHNT and CDR2 YYREEE (reference sequence). Losses at the gene ends were 3 bases for V and 5 bases for J; bases not matched to a gene: 11.

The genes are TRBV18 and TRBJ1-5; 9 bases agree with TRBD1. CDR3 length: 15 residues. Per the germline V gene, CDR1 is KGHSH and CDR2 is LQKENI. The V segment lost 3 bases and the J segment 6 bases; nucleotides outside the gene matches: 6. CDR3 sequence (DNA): TGTGCCAGCTCACCCGGACAGGGGAGGGCTCAGCCCCAGCATTTT. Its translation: CASSPGQGRAQPQHF.

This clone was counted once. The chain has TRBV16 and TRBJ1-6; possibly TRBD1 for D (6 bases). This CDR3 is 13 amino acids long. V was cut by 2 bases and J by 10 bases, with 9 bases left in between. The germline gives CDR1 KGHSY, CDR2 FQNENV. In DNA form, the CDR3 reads TGTGCCAGCAGCCAACAAACAGGGTCACCCCTCCACTTT. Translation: CASSQQTGSPLHF.

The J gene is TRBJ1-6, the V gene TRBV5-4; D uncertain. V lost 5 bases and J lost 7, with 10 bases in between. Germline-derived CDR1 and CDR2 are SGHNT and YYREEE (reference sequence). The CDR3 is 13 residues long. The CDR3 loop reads CASRREKNSPLHF. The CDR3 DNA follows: TGTGCCAGCAGGCGTGAGAAGAATTCACCCCTCCACTTT.

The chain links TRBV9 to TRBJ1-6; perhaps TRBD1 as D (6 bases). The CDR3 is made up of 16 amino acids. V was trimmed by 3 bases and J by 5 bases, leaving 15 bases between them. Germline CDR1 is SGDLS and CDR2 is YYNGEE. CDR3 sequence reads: CASSAPGQHNNSPLHF. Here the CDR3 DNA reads TGTGCCAGCAGCGCCCCGGGACAACACAATAATTCACCCCTCCACTTT.

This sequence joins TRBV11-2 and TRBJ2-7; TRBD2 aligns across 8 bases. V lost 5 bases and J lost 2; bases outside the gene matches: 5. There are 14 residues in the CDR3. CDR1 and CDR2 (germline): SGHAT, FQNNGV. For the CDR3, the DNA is TGTGCCAGCAGCCCTCAAGCGGGAGCCTACGAGCAGTACTTC. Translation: CASSPQAGAYEQYF.

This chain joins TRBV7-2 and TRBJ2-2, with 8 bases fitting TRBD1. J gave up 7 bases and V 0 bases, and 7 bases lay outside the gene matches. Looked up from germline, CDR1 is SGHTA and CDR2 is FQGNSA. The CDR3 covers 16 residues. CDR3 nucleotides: TGTGCCAGCAGCTTAGCCGGGACAGGTATCCGCGGGGAGCTGTTTTTT. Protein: CASSLAGTGIRGELFF.

The CDR3 loop is CATKSGAGANVLTF. The DNA for the CDR3 is TGTGCCACCAAATCAGGGGCTGGGGCCAACGTCCTGACTTTC. The gene calls are TRBV2 and TRBJ2-6, with D tentatively TRBD1 (6 bases). The germline V gene encodes CDR1 SNHLY and CDR2 FYNNEI. This CDR3 is built from 14 residues. V lost 10 bases, J lost 2 bases, and 12 bases lay in between. Based on the CDR3 plus reference TRBV2 and TRBJ2-6, the full variable domain is EPEVTQTPSHQVTQMGQEVILRCVPISNHLYFYWYRQILGQKVEFLVSFYNNEISEKSEIFDDQFSVERPDGSNFTLKIRSTKLEDSAMYFCATKSGAGANVLTFGAGSRLTVL.